One sample yielded the 11 T cell receptor beta chains listed below, sequenced in a study of blood T cell repertoires in COVID-19. Method: immunoSEQ multiplex PCR; TCRdb's copy keeps in-frame clones and lacks some. The sample contains 200,000 to 250,000 clones, 82% of which appear only once. Sequencing used PBMCs or T cells enriched from blood (not recorded which). The receptors shown here come from a woman in her sixties or seventies who had recovered from COVID-19.

The chain employs TRBV13 and TRBJ2-1; D might be TRBD2 (6 bases). V was shortened by 5 bases and J by 4 bases, with 21 bases between the two germline ends. The CDR3 consists of 17 residues. Germline CDR1 and CDR2: PRHDT and FYEKMQ (reference sequence). CDR3 DNA sequence: TGTGCCAGCAGCATAAGACTAGGGGAGATGGGTTACAATGAGCAGTTCTTC. Protein: CASSIRLGEMGYNEQFF.

V and J are TRBV12-5 and TRBJ1-5, with 8 nucleotides matching TRBD1. Germline lookup yields CDR1 LGHNT and CDR2 FRNRAP. After removal of 4 bases from V and 6 bases from J, the junction contained 2 bases not matched to a gene. CDR3 length: 13 amino acids. The CDR3, as DNA: TGTGCTAGTGGTTCAGGGGGCATTCAGCCCCAGCATTTT. It codes for CASGSGGIQPQHF.

The rearrangement joins TRBV5-1 to TRBJ2-7, with 8 bases identical to TRBD2. CDR3 length: 14 amino acids. Germline assignment: CDR1 SGHRS and CDR2 YFSETQ. V shed 1 base and J 2 bases; nucleotides not matched to a gene: 2. CDR3 residues: CASSLREGPYEQYF. The CDR3 nucleotides read TGCGCCAGCAGCTTGCGGGAGGGCCCCTACGAGCAGTACTTC.

This clone has only a few counts. The V call is TRBV25-1, the J call TRBJ1-1, with TRBD1 as a possible D gene (5 bases). The CDR3 loop spans 15 amino acids. Trimming took off 3 bases at V and 4 bases at J, with 15 bases between the two ends. Germline CDR1 and CDR2: MGHDK and SYGVNS. In nucleotides, the CDR3 is TGTGCCAGCAGTGACGCCATCCCGGGGGGCACTGAAGCTTTCTTT. It specifies CASSDAIPGGTEAFF. The complete variable domain, with remaining parts taken from reference TRBV25-1 and TRBJ1-1, reads EADIYQTPRYLVIGTGKKITLECSQTMGHDKMYWYQQDPGMELHLIHYSYGVNSTEKGDLSSESTVSRIRTEHFPLTLESARPSHTSQYLCASSDAIPGGTEAFFGQGTRLTVV.

The chain combines TRBV7-9 with TRBJ2-7; D may be TRBD1 (6 bases). The CDR3 runs to 14 residues. Germline CDR1 is SEHNR and CDR2 is FQNEAQ (reference sequence). V was pared by 1 base and J by 2 bases, with 9 bases between. The CDR3, as DNA: TGTGCCAGCAGCTTAGTGCCAGGGGCCTACGAGCAGTACTTC. Its protein product is CASSLVPGAYEQYF.

V usage is TRBV5-5 and J usage is TRBJ2-3; D uncertain. With 1 base removed from V and 4 bases from J, the gap between germline ends came to 7 bases. Germline CDR1 SGHKS, CDR2 YYEKEE (reference sequence). This CDR3 contains 13 residues. In DNA form, the CDR3 reads TGTGCCAGCAGCTTGCGGGTAGCAGATACGCAGTATTTT. Protein product: CASSLRVADTQYF.

The J gene is TRBJ2-7, the V gene TRBV6-6, with D maybe TRBD1 (5 bases). Germline loops: CDR1 MNHNY, CDR2 SVGAGI (reference sequence). The CDR3 loop spans 13 amino acids. V was clipped by 7 bases and J by 5 bases, with 15 bases between them. CDR3 DNA sequence: TGTGCCAGCATCCCGTCAGGGTTGCACGAGCAGTACTTC. Protein: CASIPSGLHEQYF.

The rearrangement uses TRBV7-9 and TRBJ1-2, with TRBD1 matching 8 bases. The CDR3 sequence is 17 residues long. Trimming at V came to 5 bases and at J to 0 bases, leaving 11 bases not matched to a gene. CDR1 SEHNR and CDR2 FQNEAQ come from the germline V gene (reference sequence). The CDR3, as DNA: TGTGCCAGCAGCCCAGACAGGGGCGCTCGAGCTAACTATGGCTACACCTTC. It translates to CASSPDRGARANYGYTF. The complete variable domain, with remaining parts taken from reference TRBV7-9 and TRBJ1-2, reads DTGVSQNPRHKITKRGQNVTFRCDPISEHNRLYWYRQTLGQGPEFLTYFQNEAQLEKSRLLSDRFSAERPKGSFSTLEIQRTEQGDSAMYLCASSPDRGARANYGYTFGSGTRLTVV.

V is TRBV3-1 (or the pseudogene TRBV3-2) and J is TRBJ1-2; no reliable D call. Trimming cost V 0 bases and J 7 bases, with 9 bases left between them. There are 13 residues in the CDR3. Germline assignment: CDR1 LGHDT and CDR2 YNNKEL (reference sequence). CDR3 nucleotides: TGTGCCAGCAGCCAAGATGCGCCGTTTGGCTACACCTTC. It encodes CASSQDAPFGYTF.

The genes are TRBV3-1 (or the pseudogene TRBV3-2) and TRBJ1-1, with no clear D. The CDR3 consists of 13 residues. In germline, CDR1 is LGHDT, CDR2 YNNKEL (reference sequence). The V end lost 6 bases, the J end lost 5 bases, and 13 bases lay between the germline ends. CDR3 loop: CASRAPGGTEAFF. The CDR3 coding sequence is TGTGCCAGCAGAGCCCCCGGCGGGACTGAAGCTTTCTTT.

The V call is TRBV6-1, the J call TRBJ1-4, with D unresolved. Germline V gives CDR1 MNHNS, CDR2 SASEGT. The length of the CDR3 is 11 residues. V lost 5 bases and J lost 10, with 8 bases in between. The CDR3 is CASSFPGKLFF. CDR3 bases: TGTGCCAGCAGTTTTCCGGGAAAACTGTTTTTT.